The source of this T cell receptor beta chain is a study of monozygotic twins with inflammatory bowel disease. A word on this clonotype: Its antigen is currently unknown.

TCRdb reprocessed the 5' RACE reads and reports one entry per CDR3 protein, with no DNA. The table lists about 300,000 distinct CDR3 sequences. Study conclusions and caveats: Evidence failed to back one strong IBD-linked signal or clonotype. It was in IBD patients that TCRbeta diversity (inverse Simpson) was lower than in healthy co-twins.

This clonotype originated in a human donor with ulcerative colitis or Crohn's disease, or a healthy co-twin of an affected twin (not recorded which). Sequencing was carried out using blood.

CDR3: CAWSGGNYGYTF. The J gene is TRBJ1-2, the V gene TRBV30; TCRdb's D gene call, TRBD1, goes unchecked for lack of DNA. This CDR3 region has 12 residues. The germline CDR1 and CDR2 sequences are GTSNPN and SVGIG (reference sequence). The variable domain in full, with the rest retrieved from reference TRBV30 and TRBJ1-2, is SQTIHQWPATLVQPVGSPLSLECTVEGTSNPNLYWYRQAAGRGLQLLFYSVGIGQISSEVPQNLSASRPQDRQFILSSKKLLLSDSGFYLCAWSGGNYGYTFGSGTRLTVV.